These 20 T cell receptor beta chains were sequenced from one sample in a study of blood T cell repertoires in COVID-19. Sequenced by immunoSEQ multiplex PCR; TCRdb stores in-frame clones only, minus some. This sample has 200,000 to 250,000 clones, with 70% to 90% found just once. Sequencing was done on a sample of PBMCs or T cells enriched from blood (not recorded which). These receptors all stem from a man aged 25-45 years who had recovered from COVID-19.

The chain combines TRBV30 with TRBJ1-4; TRBD1 matches at 7 bases. Germline lookup yields CDR1 GTSNPN and CDR2 SVGIG (reference sequence). CDR3 length: 16 residues. V gave up 3 bases and J gave up 0 bases; unmatched junction bases: 7. CDR3 amino acids: CAWSGGQIATNEKLFF. The CDR3 bases are TGTGCCTGGAGCGGGGGACAGATTGCAACTAATGAAAAACTGTTTTTT. Full variable domain (rest looked up from reference TRBV30 and TRBJ1-4): SQTIHQWPATLVQPVGSPLSLECTVEGTSNPNLYWYRQAAGRGLQLLFYSVGIGQISSEVPQNLSASRPQDRQFILSSKKLLLSDSGFYLCAWSGGQIATNEKLFFGSGTQLSVL.

This rearrangement joins TRBV5-6 to TRBJ2-3, with D perhaps matching TRBD2 (6 bases). Deletions cut 4 bases from V and 0 bases from J, with 15 bases between. CDR3 length equals 16 residues. Germline assignment: CDR1 SGHDT and CDR2 YYEEEE. CDR3 bases: TGTGCCAGCAGCCAGTTGACTAGTGGGAGCACAGATACGCAGTATTTT. This gives the protein CASSQLTSGSTDTQYF.

The rearrangement uses TRBV28 and TRBJ2-3, with TRBD1 as a possible D gene (5 bases). This CDR3 has 16 amino acids. Trimming stripped 1 base from V and 6 bases from J, with 17 bases between. From germline, CDR1 is MDHEN and CDR2 SYDVKM. DNA of the CDR3: TGTGCCAGCAGTTTATCGGACGGCAGGGCGAGGGATACGCAGTATTTT. Residues: CASSLSDGRARDTQYF.

The genes are TRBV30 and TRBJ2-1; TRBD2 agrees at 9 bases. CDR3 length: 16 residues. Germline V gene lookup returns CDR1 GTSNPN and CDR2 SVGIG (reference sequence). The V gene end was trimmed by 0 bases and the J gene end by 4 bases; junction bases not matched to a gene: 7. CDR3 bases: TGTGCCTGGAGTGTACTAAGGCGGGGGGGATACAATGAGCAGTTCTTC. Translating it yields CAWSVLRRGGYNEQFF. Looking up the rest from reference TRBV30 and TRBJ2-1 gives the full variable domain: SQTIHQWPATLVQPVGSPLSLECTVEGTSNPNLYWYRQAAGRGLQLLFYSVGIGQISSEVPQNLSASRPQDRQFILSSKKLLLSDSGFYLCAWSVLRRGGYNEQFFGPGTRLTVL.

This chain links TRBV6-5 with TRBJ2-5, with D possibly matching TRBD1 (6 bases). V was shortened by 6 bases and J by 1 base, with 12 bases between the two germline ends. Germline loops: CDR1 MNHEY, CDR2 SVGAGI. There are 14 residues in the CDR3. CDR3 region: CASSRTASQETQYF. In DNA form, the CDR3 reads TGTGCCAGCAGCCGGACAGCCTCCCAAGAGACCCAGTACTTC.

CDR3 residues: CASSSSAGTVYGYTF. The CDR3, as DNA: TGTGCCAGCAGCTCCTCGGCAGGAACAGTCTATGGCTACACCTTC. The chain has TRBV5-4 and TRBJ1-2; D remains unclear. The CDR3 has 15 residues. Germline V gene data show CDR1 as SGHNT and CDR2 as YYREEE (reference sequence). The germline V and J ends were trimmed by 3 bases and 4 bases, with 16 bases remaining between them.

The CDR3: CASSAGTSGRNNEQFF. The CDR3 nucleotides are TGTGCCAGCAGCGCTGGGACTAGCGGGCGGAACAATGAGCAGTTCTTC. The chain recombines TRBV7-9 with TRBJ2-1; TRBD2 agrees at 12 bases. This CDR3 is 16 amino acids long. After removal of 5 bases from V and 5 bases from J, the junction contained 7 bases not matched to a gene. Germline values: CDR1 SEHNR, CDR2 FQNEAQ (reference sequence). Using reference TRBV7-9 and TRBJ2-1 for the parts outside the CDR3, the full variable domain is DTGVSQNPRHKITKRGQNVTFRCDPISEHNRLYWYRQTLGQGPEFLTYFQNEAQLEKSRLLSDRFSAERPKGSFSTLEIQRTEQGDSAMYLCASSAGTSGRNNEQFFGPGTRLTVL.

The rearrangement links TRBV7-2 to TRBJ2-5; TRBD2 aligns across 8 bases. Unmatched junction bases numbered 1, after V lost 0 bases and J lost 7 bases. This CDR3 spans 13 amino acids. Germline V gene sequence: CDR1 SGHTA, CDR2 FQGNSA. In DNA, the CDR3 is TGTGCCAGCAGCTTAGCGGCGGGAGGGACCCAGTACTTC. Amino acids: CASSLAAGGTQYF. The full variable domain, with the rest looked up from reference TRBV7-2 and TRBJ2-5, is GAGVSQSPSNKVTEKGKDVELRCDPISGHTALYWYRQSLGQGLEFLIYFQGNSAPDKSGLPSDRFSAERTGGSVSTLTIQRTQQEDSAVYLCASSLAAGGTQYFGPGTRLLVL.

The CDR3, as DNA: TGTGCCAGCAGCTTCGGGGACAGAGAGTACTTC. Translating gives CASSFGDREYF. The chain joins TRBV11-2 to TRBJ2-5, with TRBD1 identical over 7 bases. V was pared by 3 bases and J by 12 bases, with 4 bases of the junction left unmatched. The CDR3 contains 11 residues. Germline lookup yields CDR1 SGHAT and CDR2 FQNNGV.

The chain combines TRBV5-1 with TRBJ2-5; 12 nucleotides match TRBD2. V lost 6 bases, J lost 2 bases, and 5 bases stayed unmatched. This CDR3 contains 15 residues. CDR1 is SGHRS and CDR2 is YFSETQ in the germline V gene. CDR3 nucleotides: TGCGCCAGCACCAGGACTAGCGGGACTCAAGAGACCCAGTACTTC. Translating it yields CASTRTSGTQETQYF. The whole variable domain, filled in from reference TRBV5-1 and TRBJ2-5, reads KAGVTQTPRYLIKTRGQQVTLSCSPISGHRSVSWYQQTPGQGLQFLFEYFSETQRNKGNFPGRFSGRQFSNSRSEMNVSTLELGDSALYLCASTRTSGTQETQYFGPGTRLLVL.

This clone was seen a single time. The rearrangement uses TRBV19 and TRBJ2-1; the D gene is possibly TRBD1 (5 bases). Trimming removed 4 bases from V and 6 bases from J, with 13 bases in between. Germline V gene data show CDR1 as LNHDA and CDR2 as SQIVND (reference sequence). The CDR3 consists of 14 residues. DNA of the CDR3: TGTGCCAGTAGTACCCCAGGGTTGGTCAATGAGCAGTTCTTC. The encoded protein is CASSTPGLVNEQFF. Together with reference TRBV19 and TRBJ2-1, the CDR3 gives the full variable domain: DGGITQSPKYLFRKEGQNVTLSCEQNLNHDAMYWYRQDPGQGLRLIYYSQIVNDFQKGDIAEGYSVSREKKESFPLTVTSAQKNPTAFYLCASSTPGLVNEQFFGPGTRLTVL.

The V call is TRBV7-2, the J call TRBJ2-1, with 9 bases lining up with TRBD2. Looked up from germline, CDR1 is SGHTA and CDR2 is FQGNSA. CDR3 size: 14 residues. V lost 3 bases, J lost 7 bases, and 4 bases stayed unmatched. The CDR3 nucleotides read TGTGCCAGCAGCTTGGGACTAGCCCGGAATGAGCAGTTCTTC. Its translation is CASSLGLARNEQFF.

This clone was detected once. This chain connects TRBV18 to TRBJ2-1; 7 positions match TRBD2. J gave up 9 bases and V 5 bases, and 7 bases lay outside the gene matches. This CDR3 comprises 13 residues. Germline V gene lookup returns CDR1 KGHSH and CDR2 LQKENI. The CDR3 sequence is CASSAGAGTEQFF. CDR3 bases: TGTGCCAGCTCAGCAGGAGCGGGGACTGAGCAGTTCTTC.

This clone was counted only a few times. V gene TRBV18 combines with J gene TRBJ1-2; D is possibly TRBD1 (6 bases). The CDR3 extends over 12 amino acids. Germline values: CDR1 KGHSH, CDR2 LQKENI. Trimming left V 3 bases short and J 11 bases short, with 13 bases between. The DNA of the CDR3 is TGTGCCAGCTCACCCGACGGGGGGGCGTACACCTTC. This sequence encodes CASSPDGGAYTF.

The chain combines TRBV9 with TRBJ1-6; a possible D gene is TRBD1 (6 bases). The germline V gene has CDR1 SGDLS and CDR2 YYNGEE. The CDR3 runs 15 residues. V was pared by 4 bases and J by 3 bases, with 11 bases between. The CDR3 spells CASSSSGDYNSPLHF. CDR3 sequence (DNA): TGTGCCAGCAGCAGTTCAGGGGACTATAATTCACCCCTCCACTTT.

This clone was counted a single time. The rearrangement uses TRBV5-1 and TRBJ1-1; D not resolved. This CDR3 contains 14 residues. V shed 1 base and J shed 0 bases, with 7 bases lying between them. Germline CDR1 is SGHRS and CDR2 is YFSETQ. CDR3 coding DNA: TGCGCCAGCAGCTTGCGAGGGATGAACACTGAAGCTTTCTTT. This translates into CASSLRGMNTEAFF.

V usage is TRBV4-1 and J usage is TRBJ2-3; 8 bases match TRBD2. The CDR3 loop spans 16 amino acids. V dropped 4 bases and J dropped 1; count of bases not matched to a gene: 7. Per the germline V gene, CDR1 is MGHRA and CDR2 is YSYEKL. The CDR3 loop is CASSLGAGVGTDTQYF. DNA for the CDR3: TGCGCCAGCAGCCTAGGAGCGGGAGTTGGCACAGATACGCAGTATTTT.

This clone has a handful of counts. The V gene is TRBV12-3 or TRBV12-4, the J gene TRBJ1-4, with 7 bases matching TRBD1. With 5 bases clipped from V and 8 bases from J, the junction kept 5 bases outside the gene matches. The CDR3 is 13 amino acids. The CDR3 DNA is TGTGCCAGCAGTCCCGGGACAGACGAAAAACTGTTTTTT. Protein sequence: CASSPGTDEKLFF.

On this clone: The sample holds other DNA sequences that translate to the same CDR3. The J gene is TRBJ2-5, the V gene TRBV2; D ambiguous. Trimming cost V 3 bases and J 4 bases, with 6 bases left between them. The length of the CDR3 is 12 residues. The V gene's germline CDR1 is SNHLY and CDR2 FYNNEI. In DNA, the CDR3 is TGTGCCAGCAGTGAGAATAGAGAGACCCAGTACTTC. This encodes CASSENRETQYF.

The V and J genes are TRBV6-6 and TRBJ1-5; maybe TRBD1 (5 bases). Germline lookup yields CDR1 MNHNY and CDR2 SVGAGI (reference sequence). V dropped 7 bases and J dropped 6 bases, with 10 bases sitting between them. The CDR3 sequence is 12 residues long. CDR3: CASTPGGQPQHF. The CDR3 coding sequence is TGTGCCAGCACCCCCGGGGGTCAGCCCCAGCATTTT.